This T cell receptor (beta chain) originates from a study of T cell changes during pregnancy in multiple sclerosis. Data came from immunoSEQ multiplex PCR; TCRdb stores just in-frame clones and leaves some out. The table records more than 55,000 clones, around 94% of them present only once. By sample share, this clone is medium-sized (0.01 to 0.1%). This TCR came from a female donor with multiple sclerosis, enrolled in a pregnancy study. The specimen was CD8+ T cells from peripheral blood mononuclear cells, collected in the third trimester of pregnancy.

Written as DNA, the CDR3 is TGTGCCAGCAGCATCGGGACAGGTGAAGCTTTCTTT. It codes for CASSIGTGEAFF. J is TRBJ1-1 and V is TRBV7-3; TRBD1 aligns across 8 bases. The V segment lost 5 bases and the J segment 7 bases; nucleotides outside the gene matches: 3. Germline values: CDR1 SGHTA, CDR2 FQGTGA. The CDR3 sequence is 12 residues long.